A single sample is the source of the 23 T cell receptor beta chains below, sequenced in a study of shared clonotypes between healthy human individuals. TCRdb's table, derived via immunoSEQ multiplex PCR, lists solely in-frame clones and lacks some. The table lists more than 400,000 clones, 90% to 96% of them singletons. The sample was naive CD4+ T cells sorted from blood. Indicated subset: CD45RA+ positively selected. These receptors were obtained from a woman aged 25 to 39 in good health.

J is TRBJ2-1 and V is TRBV6-6; 7 bases agree with TRBD1. The CDR3 covers 14 residues. From germline, CDR1 is MNHNY and CDR2 SVGAGI (reference sequence). Losses at the gene ends were 0 bases for V and 6 bases for J; bases not matched to a gene: 2. CDR3 residues: CASSYSDRANEQFF. As DNA, the CDR3 is TGTGCCAGCAGTTACTCCGACAGGGCCAATGAGCAGTTCTTC.

The chain joins TRBV27 to TRBJ1-2; D may be TRBD1 (5 bases). Germline lookup yields CDR1 MNHEY and CDR2 SMNVEV (reference sequence). The CDR3 spans 16 residues. V dropped 5 bases and J dropped 0 bases, with 16 bases sitting between them. CDR3 DNA: TGTGCCAGCAGTCCGCGCCCCCGACAGTCTAACTATGGCTACACCTTC. Translation gives CASSPRPRQSNYGYTF.

Only one count was recorded for this clone. The CDR3, as DNA: TGCGCCAGCAGCTTGGAGAAGGGCACCTTGGGCAATGAGCAGTTCTTC. Translated: CASSLEKGTLGNEQFF. This chain links TRBV5-1 with TRBJ2-1; the D is unclear. The germline gives CDR1 SGHRS, CDR2 YFSETQ. The CDR3 loop spans 16 amino acids. Trimming stripped 0 bases from V and 6 bases from J, with 16 bases between.

The rearrangement joins TRBV6-6 to TRBJ1-4; possibly TRBD1 for D (5 bases). V was clipped by 3 bases and J by 7 bases, with 12 bases between them. The CDR3 contains 14 residues. Germline CDR1 and CDR2: MNHNY and SVGAGI (reference sequence). The CDR3 DNA reads TGTGCCAGCAGTTATGGGGGAGGATTTGAAAAACTGTTTTTT. Protein: CASSYGGGFEKLFF.

The chain recombines TRBV28 with TRBJ2-1, with D possibly being TRBD1 (5 bases). The germline V and J ends were trimmed by 6 bases and 15 bases, with 18 bases remaining between them. From germline, CDR1 is MDHEN and CDR2 SYDVKM. The CDR3 has 12 residues. In DNA, the CDR3 is TGTGCCAGCAGCGTGGACCCGAAGGGGTTGTTCTTC. It codes for CASSVDPKGLFF.

This clone was detected only once. V and J are TRBV7-3 and TRBJ2-1; D could derive from TRBD1 or TRBD2 (5 bases each). CDR3 length: 13 residues. Deletions cut 5 bases from V and 9 bases from J, with 14 bases between. CDR1 and CDR2 (germline): SGHTA, FQGTGA. CDR3 bases: TGTGCCAGCAGCGGCGGGTGGGGCGCTGAGCAGTTCTTC. The encoded protein is CASSGGWGAEQFF.

The chain combines TRBV30 with TRBJ2-1; 7 positions match TRBD2. This CDR3 is built from 17 residues. Germline V gene sequence: CDR1 GTSNPN, CDR2 SVGIG (reference sequence). The ends lost 5 bases at V and 2 bases at J; junction bases unmatched: 15. Here the CDR3 reads CAWGAGEPYGAYNEQFF. CDR3 coding DNA: TGTGCCTGGGGGGCGGGAGAGCCTTACGGGGCCTACAATGAGCAGTTCTTC.

This rearrangement joins TRBV5-1 to TRBJ2-3, with 7 positions matching TRBD2. Per the germline V gene, CDR1 is SGHRS and CDR2 is YFSETQ. Trimming removed 1 base from V and 5 bases from J; junction bases left unmatched: 7. CDR3 size: 15 residues. In DNA, the CDR3 is TGCGCCAGCAGCTTGTCGGGAGGTTCGGGAGATACGCAGTATTTT. Its protein is CASSLSGGSGDTQYF. The full variable domain, with the rest looked up from reference TRBV5-1 and TRBJ2-3, is KAGVTQTPRYLIKTRGQQVTLSCSPISGHRSVSWYQQTPGQGLQFLFEYFSETQRNKGNFPGRFSGRQFSNSRSEMNVSTLELGDSALYLCASSLSGGSGDTQYFGPGTRLTVL.

This rearrangement joins TRBV28 to TRBJ1-4; the D gene is possibly TRBD1 (6 bases). Germline loops: CDR1 MDHEN, CDR2 SYDVKM. This CDR3 comprises 15 residues. V was pared by 4 bases and J by 8 bases, with 17 bases between. This CDR3 reads CASSSNSPGEEKLFF. The CDR3 bases are TGTGCCAGCAGTTCAAATTCTCCAGGGGAAGAAAAACTGTTTTTT.

The V gene is TRBV18, the J gene TRBJ1-5; D is uncertain. The CDR3 totals 15 residues. Germline V CDR1 and CDR2: KGHSH, LQKENI. Trimming took 4 bases from V and 4 from J, leaving 14 bases between them. The CDR3 loop is CASSRRTAQNQPQHF. The CDR3 DNA sequence: TGTGCCAGCTCACGTCGGACCGCTCAGAATCAGCCCCAGCATTTT.

With regard to this clone: This sample also contains other DNA sequences that code for the same CDR3. CDR3 nucleotide sequence: TGCGCCAGCAGCTTGCAAGGGAACACTGAAGCTTTCTTT. The encoded protein is CASSLQGNTEAFF. The V gene is TRBV5-1, the J gene TRBJ1-1, with D hard to call. The CDR3 contains 13 residues. With 1 base removed from V and 1 base from J, the gap between germline ends came to 5 bases. Germline-derived CDR1 and CDR2 are SGHRS and YFSETQ.

This chain joins TRBV29-1 and TRBJ2-5; 14 bases map to TRBD2. The DNA matches TRBJ2-7 better at its end, which makes the J call doubtful. CDR3 length: 14 residues. Germline V gene sequence: CDR1 SQVTM, CDR2 ANQGSEA. CDR3 protein: CSARGLAGADEQYF. The CDR3 DNA reads TGCAGCGCCCGGGGACTAGCGGGAGCGGACGAGCAGTACTTC.

A word on this clone: Other DNA sequences of this sample code for an identical CDR3. The V and J genes are TRBV6-1 and TRBJ2-6; D is perhaps TRBD2 (5 bases). The CDR3 sequence is 14 residues long. The germline V gene has CDR1 MNHNS and CDR2 SASEGT. Trimming took 6 bases from V and 1 from J, leaving 7 bases between them. The CDR3 reads CASSEGSGANVLTF. The CDR3 coding sequence is TGTGCCAGCAGCGAGGGATCTGGGGCCAACGTCCTGACTTTC.

This rearrangement joins TRBV19 to TRBJ2-3; 11 bases align to TRBD2. The V segment lost 3 bases and the J segment 0 bases; nucleotides outside the gene matches: 5. CDR3 length: 17 amino acids. Per germline, CDR1 LNHDA and CDR2 SQIVND (reference sequence). CDR3 residues: CASSMGTSGTSTDTQYF. The CDR3, as DNA: TGTGCCAGTAGTATGGGGACTAGCGGAACCAGCACAGATACGCAGTATTTT.

Only one count was recorded for this clone. J is TRBJ2-3 and V is TRBV29-1; D not certain. From germline, CDR1 is SQVTM and CDR2 ANQGSEA. V was trimmed by 4 bases and J by 0 bases, leaving 8 bases between them. The CDR3 is made up of 13 amino acids. CDR3 DNA: TGCAGCGTTGTAGAGGCTAGCACAGATACGCAGTATTTT. It yields the protein CSVVEASTDTQYF.

V gene TRBV5-1 combines with J gene TRBJ2-3; D is undetermined. CDR1 and CDR2 from the germline V gene are SGHRS and YFSETQ. Trimming shortened V by 0 bases and J by 1 base, and 12 bases separated the two germline ends. The CDR3 consists of 16 residues. CDR3 sequence (DNA): TGCGCCAGCAGCTTGGGCGAAGGCAGCGGCACAGATACGCAGTATTTT. As protein: CASSLGEGSGTDTQYF.

J is TRBJ2-7 and V is TRBV28, with D unresolved. The germline V gene encodes CDR1 MDHEN and CDR2 SYDVKM. The CDR3 is made up of 13 amino acids. Trimming shortened V by 6 bases and J by 3 bases, and 12 bases separated the two germline ends. The CDR3 is CASSPPPIYEQYF. The DNA of the CDR3 is TGTGCCAGCAGCCCCCCCCCGATCTACGAGCAGTACTTC.

This clone was detected only once. The chain joins TRBV5-1 to TRBJ2-1; 10 bases align to TRBD2. The CDR3 length is 15 residues. CDR1 SGHRS and CDR2 YFSETQ come from the germline V gene. The V gene end was trimmed by 0 bases and the J gene end by 7 bases; junction bases not matched to a gene: 4. The CDR3 is CASSLDLAGENEQFF. CDR3 sequence (DNA): TGCGCCAGCAGCTTGGATCTAGCGGGAGAGAATGAGCAGTTCTTC.

The rearrangement joins TRBV28 to TRBJ1-2; a weak D match, TRBD1 (6 bases). V lost 6 bases to trimming and J lost 4 bases, with 18 bases between them. Per germline, CDR1 MDHEN and CDR2 SYDVKM. CDR3 length: 15 residues. CDR3 DNA sequence: TGTGCCAGCAGCCCATTCCGGGACAAGACCTATGGCTACACCTTC. Its protein product is CASSPFRDKTYGYTF.

This rearrangement joins TRBV18 to TRBJ2-6, with D possibly TRBD1 on 6 matching bases. This CDR3 contains 16 residues. V lost 2 bases and J lost 0, with 8 bases in between. In germline, CDR1 is KGHSH, CDR2 LQKENI. The CDR3 spells CASSPGQNSGANVLTF. The CDR3 region has the DNA TGTGCCAGCTCACCAGGACAGAACTCTGGGGCCAACGTCCTGACTTTC.

The rearrangement uses TRBV30 and TRBJ1-6; D gene unclear. Trimming removed 3 bases from V and 10 bases from J, with 13 bases in between. The length of the CDR3 is 13 residues. Per the germline V gene, CDR1 is GTSNPN and CDR2 is SVGIG (reference sequence). Here the CDR3 DNA reads TGTGCCTGGAGCCCTGAGCTGGTCTCACCCCTCCACTTT. Translating gives CAWSPELVSPLHF.

V gene TRBV14 combines with J gene TRBJ2-1; no clear D. CDR1 and CDR2 (germline): SGHDN, FVKESK. V lost 4 bases to trimming and J lost 0 bases, with 10 bases between them. The CDR3 spans 15 residues. As DNA, the CDR3 is TGTGCCAGCAGCCGGACGGCGAGCTCCTACAATGAGCAGTTCTTC. This translates into CASSRTASSYNEQFF.

The chain recombines TRBV14 with TRBJ2-1; D could derive from TRBD1 or TRBD2 (5 bases each). Germline V gene sequence: CDR1 SGHDN, CDR2 FVKESK. The CDR3 contains 17 residues. Trimming pared 0 bases from V and 1 base from J, leaving 13 bases between. CDR3 bases: TGTGCCAGCAGCCAAGATCGGGGCAGGTTGTCCTACAATGAGCAGTTCTTC. It encodes CASSQDRGRLSYNEQFF.